The sequence of this TCR beta chain was determined in a study of siplizumab effects on memory and regulatory T cells. Study-level findings and limits: There appeared to be greater diversity in naive T cells than in memory cells, and naive T cells seemed major contributors to the alloresponse.

Concerning this clone itself: As yet, its antigen is unknown.

From germline, CDR1 is SGHNT and CDR2 YYREEE (reference sequence). The CDR3 runs to 15 residues. V was cut by 4 bases and J by 0 bases, with 12 bases left in between. Generated by immunoSEQ multiplex PCR, the TCRdb table keeps only in-frame clones and is missing some. The sample includes some 100,000 clones, over 95% of them seen just once. This chain links TRBV5-4 with TRBJ2-3; a possible D gene is TRBD2 (5 bases). The specimen sequenced was naive CD4+ T cells sorted from blood. The TCR sequence derives from a human donor in good health. The CDR3 here is CASSAHSGSTDTQYF. Here the CDR3 DNA reads TGTGCCAGCAGCGCCCACTCGGGGAGCACAGATACGCAGTATTTT.